This TCR beta chain was captured by sequencing in a study of cytomegalovirus exposure and HLA in healthy donors. In germline, CDR1 is SGHRS, CDR2 YFSETQ. This CDR3 contains 14 residues. Trimming removed 1 base from V and 0 bases from J, with 7 bases in between. Points on this clone: Its antigen is not known.

Study-wide findings and caveats: Clusters of TCRs from the first cohort tended to co-occur in the 100 to 150 validation repertoires (as a later analysis found). The study designated some 180 TCR beta chains cytomegalovirus-associated.

Assay: immunoSEQ multiplex PCR; the TCRdb copy retains only in-frame clones and omits some. The sample consists of 150,000 to 200,000 clones, about nine tenths of them appearing once. The chain employs TRBV5-1 and TRBJ1-1, with D possibly matching TRBD1 (5 bases). Sequencing was performed on PBMCs. This receptor was taken from a woman between 18 and 29 years old in good health and CMV-seropositive. The CDR3 is CASSLQGVNTEAFF. CDR3 sequence (DNA): TGCGCCAGCAGCTTGCAGGGTGTGAACACTGAAGCTTTCTTT.